The rows below give T cell receptor beta chains drawn from one sample of a study of response to subunit inactivated influenza vaccine. TCRdb reprocessed the RT-PCR reads with MiXCR, giving one entry per CDR3 protein. The sample lists 700,000 to 800,000 distinct CDR3 sequences, about 18% occurring once. The sample in question was PBMCs from blood, obtained 4 to 6 days after vaccination. The origin of the receptors is a man between 50 and 59 years old who received an inactivated influenza vaccine. CDR3s include the opening cysteine and the closing phenylalanine or tryptophan. A D gene is named only where the DNA matches it firmly. Clone sizes are given selectively: once, few, many, or a class where the clone is expanded.

cdr3_length clone_size d_call j_call v_call cdr3_aa cdr3_nt
16 NA TRBD2 TRBJ2-5 TRBV20-1 CSAGSSGGKPPETQYF TGCAGTGCTGGGTCTAGCGGGGGGAAACCCCCAGAGACCCAGTACTTC
14 NA NA TRBJ2-3 TRBV7-3 CASSFLDTTDTQYF TGTGCCAGCAGCTTCCTGGACACTACAGATACGCAGTATTTT
14 NA NA TRBJ2-3 TRBV15 CATSRLTGTDTQYF TGTGCCACCAGCAGACTGACGGGCACAGATACGCAGTATTTT
17 many TRBD2 TRBJ2-3 TRBV5-1 CASSKGLAGTYTDTQYF TGCGCCAGCAGCAAAGGACTAGCGGGGACCTACACAGATACGCAGTATTTT
14 NA NA TRBJ2-3 TRBV29-1 CSVDGSRGFGTQYF TGCAGCGTTGACGGCTCCCGAGGGTTTGGTACGCAGTATTTT
14 many NA TRBJ2-7 TRBV5-1 CASSLAGAPHEQYF TGCGCCAGCAGCTTGGCCGGAGCCCCCCACGAGCAGTACTTC
15 few NA TRBJ2-5 TRBV7-8 CASSLGLGWDETQYF TGTGCCAGCAGCTTAGGGCTAGGGTGGGATGAGACCCAGTACTTC
13 NA TRBD2 TRBJ2-5 TRBV5-1 CATRESDSETQYF TGCGCCACGCGGGAGTCGGATTCAGAGACCCAGTACTTC
16 few TRBD1 TRBJ1-1 TRBV20-1 CSARDPLQTGGTEAFF TGCAGTGCTAGAGATCCCCTACAAACAGGGGGCACTGAAGCTTTCTTT
14 NA NA TRBJ1-2 TRBV6-5 CASSYSPGIYGYTF TGTGCCAGCAGTTACTCACCGGGGATCTATGGCTACACCTTC
17 few NA TRBJ2-1 TRBV11-2 CASSWAWTSSPYNEQFF TGTGCCAGCAGCTGGGCCTGGACGTCGAGCCCCTACAATGAGCAGTTCTTC
13 NA NA TRBJ2-7 TRBV20-1 CSARRDNTYEQYF TGCAGTGCCCGCCGGGACAACACCTACGAGCAGTACTTC
17 NA TRBD1 TRBJ2-2 TRBV6-2/TRBV6-3 CASSPLHRTGNTGELFF TGTGCCAGCAGCCCACTACACAGGACAGGGAACACCGGGGAGCTGTTTTTT
14 NA NA TRBJ2-4 TRBV2 CASNDLLTENIQYF TGTGCCAGCAATGATCTACTGACGGAAAACATTCAGTACTTC
15 few NA TRBJ2-1 TRBV29-1 CSVEGLPLRGNEQFF TGCAGCGTTGAAGGCCTACCGCTCAGAGGCAATGAGCAGTTCTTC
13 many NA TRBJ1-1 TRBV28 CASSLPGNTEAFF TGTGCCAGCAGCTTGCCAGGGAACACTGAAGCTTTCTTT
12 NA TRBD1 TRBJ1-2 TRBV10-3 CAARDRDYGYTF TGTGCCGCCCGGGACAGGGACTATGGCTACACCTTC
12 many NA TRBJ2-7 TRBV18 CASSPMRDEQYF TGTGCCAGCTCACCGATGAGGGACGAGCAGTACTTC
14 NA TRBD2 TRBJ2-1 TRBV20-1 CSARGSGSYNEQFF TGCAGTGCTAGAGGTAGCGGGAGTTACAATGAGCAGTTCTTC
15 NA NA TRBJ1-2 TRBV12-3/TRBV12-4 CASSPTPIRYYGYTF TGTGCCAGCAGTCCTACCCCTATCCGGTATTATGGCTACACCTTC
15 few TRBD2 TRBJ2-7 TRBV9 CASSAEAGGPYEQYF TGTGCCAGCAGCGCCGAAGCGGGAGGACCGTACGAGCAGTACTTC
16 NA TRBD2 TRBJ2-1 TRBV12-3/TRBV12-4 CASSLPTSGRRDEQFF TGTGCCAGCAGTTTACCTACTAGCGGGAGGCGGGATGAGCAGTTCTTC
15 many NA TRBJ2-7 TRBV12-3/TRBV12-4 CASSLVGRGKGEQYF TGTGCCAGCAGTTTAGTCGGTCGGGGGAAGGGCGAGCAGTACTTC
14 few NA TRBJ1-5 TRBV20-1 CSATFGASNQPQHF TGCAGTGCTACTTTCGGGGCTAGCAATCAGCCCCAGCATTTT
15 many NA TRBJ2-4 TRBV7-6 CASSLSPGAKNIQYF TGTGCCAGCAGCTTAAGTCCAGGGGCCAAAAACATTCAGTACTTC
17 NA TRBD1 TRBJ2-1 TRBV24-1 CATSDLHAGTGPNEQFF TGTGCCACCAGTGATTTGCATGCCGGGACAGGTCCCAATGAGCAGTTCTTC
14 NA TRBD2 TRBJ2-7 TRBV7-6 CASSSTSYSYEQYF TGTGCCAGCAGCTCGACTAGCTACTCCTACGAGCAGTACTTC
13 NA NA TRBJ1-1 TRBV20-1 CSARDRRVAEAFF TGCAGTGCTAGAGATCGCAGGGTCGCTGAAGCTTTCTTT
16 NA TRBD2 TRBJ2-2 TRBV11-2 CASSFRRTSGAGELFF TGTGCCAGCAGCTTCAGGAGGACTAGCGGCGCCGGGGAGCTGTTTTTT
14 NA NA TRBJ2-7 TRBV7-9 CASSKNGQSAGQYF TGTGCCAGCAGCAAGAACGGACAGTCGGCGGGGCAGTACTTC
16 few NA TRBJ1-1 TRBV6-2/TRBV6-3 CASSYPPGAMNTEAFF TGTGCCAGCAGTTACCCCCCAGGGGCAATGAACACTGAAGCTTTCTTT
16 NA NA TRBJ2-5 TRBV15 CATSRKGAGDPETQYF TGTGCCACCAGCAGAAAAGGAGCTGGGGATCCAGAGACCCAGTACTTC
11 few NA TRBJ2-7 TRBV21-1 CASRRRDEQYF TGTGCCAGCCGACGTCGGGACGAGCAGTACTTC
15 NA NA TRBJ2-7 TRBV5-1 CASSLAGSFFGEQYF TGCGCCAGCAGCTTGGCCGGGTCCTTTTTCGGCGAGCAGTACTTC
15 few NA TRBJ1-6 TRBV20-1 CSASWGPLARSPLHF TGCAGTGCTAGTTGGGGACCCCTAGCACGTTCACCCCTCCACTTT
16 medium-sized NA TRBJ2-5 TRBV20-1 CSARVSGSGGQETQYF TGCAGTGCTAGGGTTTCGGGATCGGGCGGTCAAGAGACCCAGTACTTC
16 once TRBD2 TRBJ2-1 TRBV18 CASSTSTSGKYNEQFF TGTGCCAGCTCAACCAGTACTAGCGGGAAGTACAATGAGCAGTTCTTC
15 NA NA TRBJ2-2 TRBV20-1 CSARTGPLNTGELFF TGCAGTGCTAGGACAGGACCCCTTAACACCGGGGAGCTGTTTTTT
12 NA TRBD2 TRBJ2-7 TRBV20-1 CSASQRGIEQYF TGCAGTGCTAGTCAGCGGGGTATCGAGCAGTACTTC
17 NA TRBD1 TRBJ2-6 TRBV10-3 CAISTTGGGSGANVLTF TGTGCCATCAGTACGACAGGGGGCGGCTCTGGGGCCAACGTCCTGACTTTC
18 few NA TRBJ1-6 TRBV20-1 CSARDLIATSSYNSPLHF TGCAGTGCTAGAGATCTCATCGCTACTAGCTCCTATAATTCACCCCTCCACTTT
16 once NA TRBJ2-7 TRBV20-1 CSARRRRGLSSYEQYF TGCAGTGCTAGACGAAGGAGGGGGCTAAGCTCCTACGAGCAGTACTTC
13 few NA TRBJ2-7 TRBV5-1 CASSLRLGDEQYF TGCGCCAGCAGCTTGAGGTTAGGGGACGAGCAGTACTTC
15 few NA TRBJ1-3 TRBV6-5 CASSYSGRDGNTIYF TGTGCCAGCAGTTACTCCGGACGAGATGGAAACACCATATATTTT
14 NA TRBD2 TRBJ2-7 TRBV3-1 CASSPTSGSNEQYF TGTGCCAGCAGCCCCACTAGCGGGAGCAACGAGCAGTACTTC
15 few TRBD1 TRBJ2-7 TRBV28 CASSLSGTGDYEQYF TGTGCCAGCAGTTTGTCCGGGACAGGGGACTACGAGCAGTACTTC
16 NA NA TRBJ2-1 TRBV10-3 CAIASAEGIFGNEQFF TGTGCCATCGCTTCGGCTGAGGGGATCTTTGGGAATGAGCAGTTCTTC
13 few NA TRBJ2-7 TRBV6-1 CASSYAASYEQYF TGTGCCAGCAGTTATGCCGCTTCCTACGAGCAGTACTTC
15 many NA TRBJ2-1 TRBV6-5 CASTFARGRYNEQFF TGTGCCAGCACTTTTGCGAGGGGCCGTTACAATGAGCAGTTCTTC
15 NA NA TRBJ2-1 TRBV5-1 CASSSVTGQYNEQFF TGCGCCAGCAGCTCAGTGACAGGTCAATATAATGAGCAGTTCTTC
15 NA NA TRBJ1-4 TRBV15 CATSLIPQGGEKLFF TGTGCCACCAGCCTCATCCCCCAGGGAGGTGAAAAACTGTTTTTT
12 many NA TRBJ1-2 TRBV10-3 CAISVEGNGYTF TGTGCCATCAGTGTTGAGGGTAATGGCTACACCTTC
15 many NA TRBJ2-1 TRBV6-1 CASTKGAGAGNEQFF TGTGCCAGCACCAAGGGGGCGGGAGCGGGGAATGAGCAGTTCTTC
16 few TRBD2 TRBJ2-5 TRBV12-3/TRBV12-4 CASSTGTSGVQETQYF TGTGCCAGCAGTACCGGGACTAGCGGGGTACAAGAGACCCAGTACTTC
13 NA NA TRBJ2-1 TRBV20-1 CSARAGNYNEQFF TGCAGTGCTAGGGCGGGGAACTACAATGAGCAGTTCTTC
18 NA NA TRBJ2-3 TRBV5-1 CASSLGLSPDRSTDTQYF TGCGCCAGCAGCTTGGGCCTTTCCCCTGACAGAAGCACAGATACGCAGTATTTT